The 25 T cell receptor beta chains presented below share a single source sample, sequenced in a study of regulatory T cells in long-lasting Graves disease. With iRepertoire HTBI primers and Arm-PCR of CDR3 regions, TCR beta libraries were built. TCRdb re-called the multiplex PCR reads through MiXCR, storing one row per CDR3 protein. The sample records around 450,000 distinct CDR3 sequences, about a sixth being singletons. Time point specified: newly diagnosed GD, antithyroid drugs for less than 3 months. Generation of the TCR library employed RNA extracted from PBMCs. The same sample was also studied in work on T cells in Graves' hyperthyroidism and ophthalmopathy.

Specimen: peripheral blood mononuclear cells (PBMCs), collected at new diagnosis, from a patient treated with antithyroid drugs. The receptors come from a man in his forties with Graves disease.

This clonotype was detected many times. V gene TRBV5-1 combines with J gene TRBJ2-5, with 7 bases aligning to TRBD1. Germline-derived CDR1 and CDR2 are SGHRS and YFSETQ. J lost 3 bases, V lost 6 bases, and 8 bases had no gene match. There are 14 residues in the CDR3. The chain's CDR3 is CASTQSGGEETQYF. The DNA of the CDR3 is TGCGCCAGCACTCAATCAGGGGGTGAAGAGACCCAGTACTTC.

This clonotype has at least ten counts. J is TRBJ2-7 and V is TRBV20-1, with TRBD1 matching 12 bases. This CDR3 spans 14 amino acids. In germline, CDR1 is DFQATT, CDR2 SNEGSKA (reference sequence). The J segment lost 4 bases and the V segment lost 6 bases, leaving 7 bases of the junction unmatched. CDR3 sequence (DNA): TGCAGTGCGAACCGGGACAGGGGGCTGTACGAGCAGTACTTC. Protein sequence: CSANRDRGLYEQYF.

This clonotype occurred many times. The V and J genes are TRBV28 and TRBJ1-6; D is unresolved. Germline assignment: CDR1 MDHEN and CDR2 SYDVKM. This CDR3 has 12 amino acids. V gave up 6 bases and J gave up 10 bases, with 10 bases separating them. The CDR3 loop reads CASREPGSPLHF. CDR3 in DNA: TGTGCCAGCAGGGAGCCAGGATCACCCCTCCACTTT. The full variable domain, with the rest looked up from reference TRBV28 and TRBJ1-6, is DVKVTQSSRYLVKRTGEKVFLECVQDMDHENMFWYRQDPGLGLRLIYFSYDVKMKEKGDIPEGYSVSREKKERFSLILESASTNQTSMYLCASREPGSPLHFGNGTRLTVT.

This clonotype has ten or more counts. The chain is built from TRBV28 and TRBJ2-3, with a possible D match to TRBD2 (5 bases). Trimming cost V 3 bases and J 2 bases, with 12 bases left between them. The CDR3 totals 15 residues. Germline lookup yields CDR1 MDHEN and CDR2 SYDVKM. For the CDR3, the DNA is TGTGCCAGCAGTTTCGGAGGACTGGACACAGATACGCAGTATTTT. Translating gives CASSFGGLDTDTQYF.

V gene TRBV14 combines with J gene TRBJ1-1; D remains unclear. CDR1 and CDR2 (germline): SGHDN, FVKESK. Trimming pared 3 bases from V and 2 bases from J, leaving 10 bases between. The CDR3 runs 14 residues. The CDR3 region has the DNA TGTGCCAGCAGCCAGCGAAGGGTAAACACTGAAGCTTTCTTT. It specifies CASSQRRVNTEAFF.

This clonotype was seen at least ten times. The chain joins TRBV24-1 to TRBJ2-1, with D tentatively TRBD2 (6 bases). The CDR3 sequence is 14 residues long. V dropped 7 bases and J dropped 5 bases, with 14 bases sitting between them. Germline V gene lookup returns CDR1 KGHDR and CDR2 SFDVKD. The CDR3: CATSGGSANNEQFF. CDR3 bases: TGTGCCACCAGCGGGGGTAGCGCGAACAATGAGCAGTTCTTC.

This clonotype was counted only a few times. The gene calls are TRBV4-1 and TRBJ2-3; D is uncertain. The closer fit of TRBJ2-5 to the DNA end suggests the J call may be wrong. Per the germline V gene, CDR1 is MGHRA and CDR2 is YSYEKL. The CDR3 extends over 12 amino acids. The CDR3 region has the DNA TGCGCCAGCAGCCAAGATTTCGAGACCCAGTACTTC. This encodes CASSQDFETQYF.

This clonotype was observed a handful of times. The genes are TRBV5-1 and TRBJ1-1; TRBD1 matches 9 bases. The germline gives CDR1 SGHRS, CDR2 YFSETQ. The CDR3 length is 16 residues. Trimming removed 0 bases from V and 5 bases from J; junction bases left unmatched: 8. The CDR3 coding sequence is TGCGCCAGCAGCTTGGCCGTCGGACAGGGGAAGACTGAAGCTTTCTTT. Its protein is CASSLAVGQGKTEAFF.

Only a few counts were recorded for this clonotype. A much larger clone lies a single base off, so this may be a read error. The chain carries TRBV4-2 and TRBJ2-2, with D unclear. The CDR3 totals 11 residues. The germline V and J ends were trimmed by 3 bases and 6 bases, with 2 bases remaining between them. The germline gives CDR1 LGHNA, CDR2 YNFKEQ. CDR3 nucleotides: TGTGCCAGCAGCCACCCCGGGGAGCTGTTTTTT. This sequence encodes CASSHPGELFF.

As regards this clonotype: No conserved phenylalanine or tryptophan is present at the end of the CDR3, so a read error is the likely explanation. The rearrangement joins TRBV18 to TRBJ2-7, with D perhaps TRBD2 (6 bases). The CDR3 consists of 13 residues. From germline, CDR1 is KGHSH and CDR2 LQKENI. The V and J ends lost 0 bases and 3 bases respectively, with 6 bases between them. This CDR3 reads CASSPPGGYEQYL. CDR3 coding DNA: TGTGCCAGCTCACCACCGGGGGGCTACGAGCAGTACCTC.

This clonotype was counted only a few times. V is TRBV4-1 and J is TRBJ1-2; D is possibly TRBD1 (6 bases). Trimming removed 2 bases from V and 1 base from J, with 11 bases in between. In germline, CDR1 is MGHRA, CDR2 YSYEKL. There are 15 residues in the CDR3. CDR3 DNA sequence: TGCGCCAGCAGCCAACGGTCGGACAGTAACTATGGCTACACCTTC. This translates into CASSQRSDSNYGYTF.

This clonotype was detected ten times or more. The chain is built from TRBV9 and TRBJ2-7, with D possibly matching TRBD2 (5 bases). Germline assignment: CDR1 SGDLS and CDR2 YYNGEE. Trimming stripped 4 bases from V and 6 bases from J, with 14 bases between. The CDR3 sequence is 13 residues long. CDR3 nucleotide sequence: TGTGCCAGCAGCCTCTCGGAAGAGGGCGAGCAGTACTTC. As protein: CASSLSEEGEQYF.

This clonotype was observed at least ten times. One junction end disagrees with the germline gene, perhaps due to a read error. The chain has TRBV5-1 and TRBJ2-2, with D possibly being TRBD1 (6 bases). The CDR3 covers 15 residues. Germline CDR1 and CDR2: SGHRS and YFSETQ. CDR3 loop: CASSLVQGNTGELFF. CDR3 coding DNA: TGTGCCAGCAGCTTGGTACAGGGGAACACCGGGGAGCTGTTTTTT.

A note on this clonotype: A much more abundant neighbour one base away suggests this may be a read error. The chain uses TRBV11-2 and TRBJ2-7, with a possible D match to TRBD2 (5 bases). There are 15 residues in the CDR3. CDR1 and CDR2 (germline): SGHAT, FQNNGV. Trimming removed 8 bases from V and 7 bases from J, with 24 bases in between. Written as DNA, the CDR3 is TGTGCCAGCCGCCGCGCGGGTAGGTCCTACAATGAGCAGTACTTC. Its translation: CASRRAGRSYNEQYF.

About this clonotype: A much larger clone sits a single nucleotide away, making a read error possible. This rearrangement joins TRBV3-1 to TRBJ2-7; 8 positions match TRBD2. The CDR3 totals 16 residues. The V segment lost 0 bases and the J segment 3 bases; nucleotides outside the gene matches: 7. Germline loops: CDR1 LGHDT, CDR2 YNNKEL (reference sequence). This chain's CDR3 is CASSQDSGTRVYEQYF. The DNA of the CDR3 is TGTGCCAGCAGCCAAGATTCAGGGACTAGGGTCTACGAGCAGTACTTC.

This CDR3 reads CSAREGAGYNEQFF. CDR3 coding DNA: TGCAGTGCTAGAGAGGGTGCGGGGTACAATGAGCAGTTCTTC. The chain uses TRBV20-1 and TRBJ2-1; perhaps TRBD2 as D (6 bases). This CDR3 spans 14 amino acids. Germline lookup yields CDR1 DFQATT and CDR2 SNEGSKA (reference sequence). V was cut by 0 bases and J by 4 bases, with 10 bases left in between.

Details on this clonotype: A far larger clone is one nucleotide away, so this likely arose from a read error. The chain employs TRBV2 and TRBJ2-5, with D tentatively TRBD1 (5 bases). The CDR3 runs to 13 residues. Trimming left V 2 bases short and J 11 bases short, with 15 bases between. Germline assignment: CDR1 SNHLY and CDR2 FYNNEI. The CDR3 region is CASSERVEQEQYF. The CDR3, as DNA: TGTGCCAGCAGTGAACGCGTTGAACAGGAGCAGTACTTC.

This clonotype was counted ten times or more. The V gene is TRBV20-1, the J gene TRBJ2-7; 8 nucleotides line up with TRBD2. Germline V gene lookup returns CDR1 DFQATT and CDR2 SNEGSKA (reference sequence). The CDR3 totals 15 residues. The V segment lost 0 bases and the J segment 6 bases; nucleotides outside the gene matches: 10. The CDR3: CSARDIAGTFVEQYF. As DNA, the CDR3 is TGCAGTGCTAGAGACATAGCGGGAACCTTCGTCGAGCAGTACTTC.

At least ten counts were recorded for this clonotype. The CDR3 nucleotides read TGTGCCAGTTCCCGGCTAGCGGGAGGGGGGGAGCAGTTCTTC. The encoded protein is CASSRLAGGGEQFF. The chain uses TRBV12-3 or TRBV12-4 and TRBJ2-1; 12 nucleotides line up with TRBD2. CDR3 size: 14 residues. Trimming at V came to 9 bases and at J to 10 bases, leaving 10 bases not matched to a gene.

In this sample, this clonotype turned up many times. The chain couples TRBV30 to TRBJ2-3; D not resolved. V was cut by 4 bases and J by 7 bases, with 9 bases left in between. Germline CDR1 reads GTSNPN; CDR2 reads SVGIG (reference sequence). This CDR3 spans 11 amino acids. Here the CDR3 DNA reads TGTGCCTGGATGGTTGGTAATACGCAGTATTTT. This sequence encodes CAWMVGNTQYF.

This clonotype appeared many times. Germline and junction disagree at one end, which may indicate a read error. CDR3 protein: CASSSNRGDTQYF. Here the CDR3 DNA reads TGTGCTAGCAGCTCAAACAGGGGTGATACGCAGTATTTT. This chain uses TRBV7-7 with TRBJ2-3, with 7 bases matching TRBD1. Germline CDR1 reads SSHAT; CDR2 reads FNYEAQ (reference sequence). This CDR3 contains 13 residues.

The sample holds many counts of this clonotype. The CDR3 spells CASSEFWGGQPQHF. DNA of the CDR3: TGTGCCAGCAGTGAATTTTGGGGGGGACAGCCCCAGCATTTT. The rearrangement joins TRBV2 to TRBJ1-5, with D tentatively TRBD1 (5 bases). V was shortened by 2 bases and J by 7 bases, with 12 bases between the two germline ends. The CDR3 runs to 14 residues. Germline assignment: CDR1 SNHLY and CDR2 FYNNEI. Full variable domain (outside the CDR3, taken from reference TRBV2 and TRBJ1-5): EPEVTQTPSHQVTQMGQEVILRCVPISNHLYFYWYRQILGQKVEFLVSFYNNEISEKSEIFDDQFSVERPDGSNFTLKIRSTKLEDSAMYFCASSEFWGGQPQHFGDGTRLSIL.

At least ten counts were recorded for this clonotype. The CDR3 loop reads CASSLDRLAGVQQYF. CDR3 nucleotide sequence: TGTGCCAGCAGCTTAGATAGACTAGCGGGAGTACAGCAGTACTTC. The V and J genes are TRBV11-2 and TRBJ2-7; the match to TRBD2 covers 12 bases. The CDR3 has 15 amino acids. The J segment lost 8 bases and the V segment lost 0 bases, leaving 5 bases of the junction unmatched. Germline-derived CDR1 and CDR2 are SGHAT and FQNNGV.

This clonotype was observed a few times. V usage is TRBV4-1 and J usage is TRBJ2-5; TRBD2 agrees at 8 bases. From germline, CDR1 is MGHRA and CDR2 YSYEKL. J was trimmed by 3 bases and V by 4 bases; bases with no gene match: 7. The CDR3 sequence is 15 residues long. The CDR3: CASSPRRRGEETQYF. The CDR3 DNA reads TGCGCCAGCAGCCCCCGCCGGCGGGGGGAAGAGACCCAGTACTTC.

This sequence joins TRBV10-3 and TRBJ2-1; 11 nucleotides agree with TRBD2. Germline V gives CDR1 ENHRY, CDR2 SYGVKD. Trimming at V came to 6 bases and at J to 7 bases, leaving 8 bases not matched to a gene. This CDR3 comprises 15 residues. In DNA, the CDR3 is TGTGCCATCAGCGGTAGCGGGAGGGCAGGGAATGAGCAGTTCTTC. Residues: CAISGSGRAGNEQFF.